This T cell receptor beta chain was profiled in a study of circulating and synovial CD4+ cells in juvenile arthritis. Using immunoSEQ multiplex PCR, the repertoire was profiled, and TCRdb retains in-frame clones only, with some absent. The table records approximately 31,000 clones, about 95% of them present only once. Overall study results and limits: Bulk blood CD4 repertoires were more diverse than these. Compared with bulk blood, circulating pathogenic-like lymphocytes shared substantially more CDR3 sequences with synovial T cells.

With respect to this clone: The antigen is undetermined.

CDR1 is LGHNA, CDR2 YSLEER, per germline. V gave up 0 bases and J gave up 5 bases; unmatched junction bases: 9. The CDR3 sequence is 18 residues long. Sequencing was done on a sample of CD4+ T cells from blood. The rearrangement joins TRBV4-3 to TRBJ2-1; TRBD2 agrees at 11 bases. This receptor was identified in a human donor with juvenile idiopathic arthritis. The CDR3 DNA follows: TGCGCCAGCAGCCAAGATCGGGTCGGGACTAGCGGCGACAATGAGCAGTTCTTC. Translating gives CASSQDRVGTSGDNEQFF.